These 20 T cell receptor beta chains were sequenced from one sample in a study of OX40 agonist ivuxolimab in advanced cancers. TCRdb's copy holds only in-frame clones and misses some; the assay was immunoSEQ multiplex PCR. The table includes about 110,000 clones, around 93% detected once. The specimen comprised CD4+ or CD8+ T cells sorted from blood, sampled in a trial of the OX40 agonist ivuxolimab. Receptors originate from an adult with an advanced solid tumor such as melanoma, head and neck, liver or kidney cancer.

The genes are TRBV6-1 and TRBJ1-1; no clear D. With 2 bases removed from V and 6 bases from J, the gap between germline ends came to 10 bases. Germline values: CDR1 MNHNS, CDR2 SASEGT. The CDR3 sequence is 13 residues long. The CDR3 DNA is TGTGCCAGCAGTGAACAGTTTGGGGCTGAAGCTTTCTTT. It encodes CASSEQFGAEAFF.

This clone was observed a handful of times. The CDR3 is CASSLDRTGSYEQYF. The CDR3 region has the DNA TGCGCCAGCAGCTTGGATAGGACAGGCTCCTACGAGCAGTACTTC. The chain uses TRBV5-1 and TRBJ2-7, with TRBD1 matching 7 bases. Germline lookup yields CDR1 SGHRS and CDR2 YFSETQ. The V and J ends lost 0 bases and 0 bases, in that order; junction bases with no gene match: 3. CDR3 length equals 15 residues.

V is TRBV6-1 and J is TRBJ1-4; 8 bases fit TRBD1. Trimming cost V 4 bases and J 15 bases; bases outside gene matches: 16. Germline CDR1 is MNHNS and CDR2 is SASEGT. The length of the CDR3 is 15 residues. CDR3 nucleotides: TGTGCCAGCAGTGGGGGGACAGGAGGGGCCCTTGGCTTGTTTTTT. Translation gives CASSGGTGGALGLFF.

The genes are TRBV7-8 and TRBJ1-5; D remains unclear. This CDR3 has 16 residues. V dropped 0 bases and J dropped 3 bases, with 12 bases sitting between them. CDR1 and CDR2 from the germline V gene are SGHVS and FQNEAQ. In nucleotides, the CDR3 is TGTGCCAGCAGCTTAGCGGAGCGGGGTTTCAATCAGCCCCAGCATTTT. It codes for CASSLAERGFNQPQHF.

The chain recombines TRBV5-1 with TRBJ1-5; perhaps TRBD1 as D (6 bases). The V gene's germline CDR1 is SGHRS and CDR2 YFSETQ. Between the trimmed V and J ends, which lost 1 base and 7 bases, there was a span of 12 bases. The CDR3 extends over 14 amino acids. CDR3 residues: CASSLMGGGQPQHF. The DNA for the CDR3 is TGCGCCAGCAGCTTGATGGGGGGCGGACAGCCCCAGCATTTT.

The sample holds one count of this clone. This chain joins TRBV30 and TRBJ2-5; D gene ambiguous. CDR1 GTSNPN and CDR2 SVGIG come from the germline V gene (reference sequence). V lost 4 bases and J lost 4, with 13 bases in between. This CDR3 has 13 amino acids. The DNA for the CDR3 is TGTGCCTGGAAAGCGTGGGGTCGAGAGACCCAGTACTTC. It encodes CAWKAWGRETQYF.

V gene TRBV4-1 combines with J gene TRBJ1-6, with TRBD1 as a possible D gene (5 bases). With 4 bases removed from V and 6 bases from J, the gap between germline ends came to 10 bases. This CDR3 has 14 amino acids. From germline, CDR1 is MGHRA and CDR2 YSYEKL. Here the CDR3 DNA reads TGCGCCAGCAGCCCAGGGCCCATTAATTCACCCCTCCACTTT. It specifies CASSPGPINSPLHF.

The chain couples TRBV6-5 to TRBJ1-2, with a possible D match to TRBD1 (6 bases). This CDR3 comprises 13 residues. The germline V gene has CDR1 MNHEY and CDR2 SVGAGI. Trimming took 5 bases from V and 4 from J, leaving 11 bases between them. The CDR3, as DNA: TGTGCCAGCAGTACGGACAGTTTCTATGGCTACACCTTC. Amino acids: CASSTDSFYGYTF.

The CDR3 region has the DNA TGCGCCAGCAGTGTAGAACAGGGGAGGGTTGAAAAACTGTTTTTT. This translates into CASSVEQGRVEKLFF. The chain uses TRBV10-2 and TRBJ1-4; TRBD1 aligns across 7 bases. Germline V gene data show CDR1 as WSHSY and CDR2 as SAAADI. This CDR3 is built from 15 residues. Trimming cost V 4 bases and J 7 bases; bases outside gene matches: 9.

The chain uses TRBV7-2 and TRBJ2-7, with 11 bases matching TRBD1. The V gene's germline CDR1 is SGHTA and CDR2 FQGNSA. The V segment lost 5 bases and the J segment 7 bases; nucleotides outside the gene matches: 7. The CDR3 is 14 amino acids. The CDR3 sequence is CASSQDRGPREQYF. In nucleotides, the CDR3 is TGTGCCAGCAGCCAGGACAGGGGGCCGCGAGAGCAGTACTTC.

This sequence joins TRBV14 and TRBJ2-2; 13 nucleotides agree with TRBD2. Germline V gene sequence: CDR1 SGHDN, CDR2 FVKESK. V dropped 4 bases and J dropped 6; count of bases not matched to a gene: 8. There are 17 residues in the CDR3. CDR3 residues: CASSLGLAGVSAGELFF. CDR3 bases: TGTGCCAGCAGCCTTGGACTAGCGGGAGTATCGGCCGGGGAGCTGTTTTTT.

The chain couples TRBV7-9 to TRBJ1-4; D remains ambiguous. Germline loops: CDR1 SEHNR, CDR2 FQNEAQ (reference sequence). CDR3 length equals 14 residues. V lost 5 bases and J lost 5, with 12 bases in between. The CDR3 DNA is TGTGCCAGCAGCCCCCGGGGAGAGAATGAAAAACTGTTTTTT. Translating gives CASSPRGENEKLFF.

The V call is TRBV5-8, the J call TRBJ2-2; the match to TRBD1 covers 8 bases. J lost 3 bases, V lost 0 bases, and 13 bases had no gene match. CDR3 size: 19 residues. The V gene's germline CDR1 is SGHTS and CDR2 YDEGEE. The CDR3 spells CASSLGSVRGRVDTGELFF. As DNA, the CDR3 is TGTGCCAGCAGCTTGGGAAGTGTCAGGGGGCGCGTGGACACCGGGGAGCTGTTTTTT.

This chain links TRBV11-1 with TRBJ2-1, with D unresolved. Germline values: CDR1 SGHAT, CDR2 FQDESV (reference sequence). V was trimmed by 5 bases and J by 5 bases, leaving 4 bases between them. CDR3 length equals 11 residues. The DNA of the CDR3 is TGTGCCAGCAGCCTGAACAATGAGCAGTTCTTC. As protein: CASSLNNEQFF.

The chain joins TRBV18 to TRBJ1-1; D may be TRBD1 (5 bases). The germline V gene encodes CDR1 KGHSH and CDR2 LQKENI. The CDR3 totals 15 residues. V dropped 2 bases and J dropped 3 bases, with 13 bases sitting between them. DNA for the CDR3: TGTGCCAGCTCACCAGGCATGGGGCTGGACACTGAAGCTTTCTTT. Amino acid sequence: CASSPGMGLDTEAFF.

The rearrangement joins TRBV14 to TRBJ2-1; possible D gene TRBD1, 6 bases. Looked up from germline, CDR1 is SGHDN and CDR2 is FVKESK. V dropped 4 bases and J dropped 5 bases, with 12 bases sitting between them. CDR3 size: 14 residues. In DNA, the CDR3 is TGTGCCAGCAGCCCACTTGGACAGCACAATGAGCAGTTCTTC. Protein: CASSPLGQHNEQFF.

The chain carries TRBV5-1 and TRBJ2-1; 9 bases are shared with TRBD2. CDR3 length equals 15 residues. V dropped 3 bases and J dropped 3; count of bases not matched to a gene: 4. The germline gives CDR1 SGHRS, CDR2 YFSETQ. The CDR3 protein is CASSSLAGVYNEQFF. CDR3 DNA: TGCGCCAGCAGCTCTTTAGCGGGAGTCTACAATGAGCAGTTCTTC.

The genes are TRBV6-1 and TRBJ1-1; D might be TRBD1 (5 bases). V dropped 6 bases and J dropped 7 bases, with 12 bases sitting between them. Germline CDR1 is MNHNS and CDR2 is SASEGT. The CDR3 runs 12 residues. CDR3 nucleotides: TGTGCCAGCAGCCCGAGAGGGGATGAAGCTTTCTTT. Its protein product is CASSPRGDEAFF.

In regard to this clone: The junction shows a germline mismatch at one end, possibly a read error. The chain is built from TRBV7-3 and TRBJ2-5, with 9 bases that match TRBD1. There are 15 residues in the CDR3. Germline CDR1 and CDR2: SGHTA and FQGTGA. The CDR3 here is CASSITGGGGETQYF. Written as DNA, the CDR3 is TGTGCCAGCAGCATAACAGGGGGCGGTGGAGAGACCCAGTACTTC.

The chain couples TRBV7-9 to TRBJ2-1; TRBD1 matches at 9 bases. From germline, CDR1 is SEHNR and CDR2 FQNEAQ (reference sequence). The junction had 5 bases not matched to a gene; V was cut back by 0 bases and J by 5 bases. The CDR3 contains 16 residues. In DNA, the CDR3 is TGTGCCAGCAGCTTAGCGGGGGGGACAGGGAACAATGAGCAGTTCTTC. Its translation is CASSLAGGTGNNEQFF. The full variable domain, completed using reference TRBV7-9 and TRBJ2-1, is DTGVSQNPRHKITKRGQNVTFRCDPISEHNRLYWYRQTLGQGPEFLTYFQNEAQLEKSRLLSDRFSAERPKGSFSTLEIQRTEQGDSAMYLCASSLAGGTGNNEQFFGPGTRLTVL.